This T cell receptor beta chain derives from a study of CD8 T cells in Susac syndrome (dated by TCRdb to between 2018 and 2020). Study-level background: Repertoire sequencing was used to test whether CD8+ T cell activation and differentiation in Susac syndrome was antigen driven. Clonality of the CD8+ T cell repertoire was compared between roughly 13 healthy donors, approximately 14 Susac syndrome patients and some 15 multiple sclerosis patients. Broad study findings and their caveats: The TCR sequencing and HLA analysis was acknowledged to have included a relatively small number of individuals.

RNA was extracted using the RNeasy kit, and roughly 0.45 to 1 microgram was reverse transcribed with random hexamers. The immunoSEQ multiplex PCR assay, covering 54 Vbeta and 13 Jbeta segments, was used to amplify TCR beta CDR3 regions. PCR amplification bias was corrected by using a synthetic template baseline for primer optimization and computational correction. Per the original workflow: Only productive sequences were kept, with reads annotated to V, D and J genes according to IMGT and analyzed in immunoSEQ Analyzer. Clonality was computed as one minus Shannon entropy normalized by log2 of the number of productive unique sequences. Public and private clones were assessed among the 100 most prevalent clones of each patient and control. Susac-specific clones were defined as absent from healthy and MS cohorts, over a thousand published viral clones and other ImmuneACCESS disease sequences. The public sequencing data were trimmed at Q25 with fastp and processed into clonotypes with MiXCR by TCRdb, which kept only in-frame beta chains. Rows with one shared CDR3 protein collapse into an entry with the most common genes and DNA. None of the V and J calls come from the authors' own analysis; TCRdb made them. A total of about 73,000 distinct CDR3 sequences appear in this sample, about 95% of them only once. In total, the top ten clones hold roughly 0.42% of the sample.

Of note for this clonotype: The antigen it binds to is not known. The sample holds no much larger clone one base away, and base qualities are not on file.

Peripheral blood CD8+ and CD4+ T cells from healthy donors, Susac syndrome patients and multiple sclerosis patients were profiled using high-throughput TCR beta sequencing. The multiple sclerosis controls were treatment-naive patients whose relapsing-remitting disease, either stable or active, fulfilled the revised McDonald criteria. CD8+ TEMRA cells were enriched by FACS, while bulk CD8+ and CD4+ T cells were purified by magnetic negative isolation. Blood was collected in EDTA tubes and processed within 24 hours, with PBMCs isolated through density gradient centrifugation. PBMCs intended for TCR sequencing were frozen in liquid nitrogen and were later thawed in a 37 degrees C water bath. A purity of at least 90% was achieved for sorted or isolated CD4+, CD8+ and CD8+ TEMRA cells. CDR1 and CDR2 are drawn from the germline V gene (reference sequence): GTSNPN, SVGIG. At the junction V is shortened by 3 bases and J by 4 bases, with 9 bases in between. CDR3 length: 12 amino acids, cysteine to phenylalanine. Kept here is only the CDR3 DNA, which spans 36 bases and is read in frame from base 1.

Material: CD8+ T cells from PBMCs. The V and J genes are TRBV30 and TRBJ1-1, with the D gene not confidently named. The sequence derives from a human donor with multiple sclerosis. The CDR3 region has the sequence CAWRTLSTEAFF. The DNA sequence is as follows: TGTGCCTGGAGAACCCTCTCCACTGAAGCTTTCTTT. The CDR3, completed at both ends by the reference TRBV30 and TRBJ1-1 genes, gives the full variable domain SQTIHQWPATLVQPVGSPLSLECTVEGTSNPNLYWYRQAAGRGLQLLFYSVGIGQISSEVPQNLSASRPQDRQFILSSKKLLLSDSGFYLCAWRTLSTEAFFGQGTRLTVV.